Listed here are 18 T cell receptor beta chains from one sample, sequenced in a study of blood T cell repertoires in COVID-19. Produced via immunoSEQ multiplex PCR; TCRdb's table is partial and in-frame only. This repertoire shows about 220,000 clones, about 88% found once; its top ten account for just over 2.5%. Sequenced: PBMCs or T cells enriched from blood (not recorded which). Receptor source: a woman between 25 and 40 years old who had recovered from COVID-19.

This clone was seen a handful of times. The chain links TRBV7-3 to TRBJ1-1; TRBD1 matches at 7 bases. Losses at the gene ends were 3 bases for V and 6 bases for J; bases not matched to a gene: 7. The CDR3 consists of 14 residues. The germline CDR1 and CDR2 sequences are SGHTA and FQGTGA. The CDR3 protein is CASSLTGRSAEAFF. The CDR3 nucleotides read TGTGCCAGCAGCTTGACAGGGAGGAGCGCTGAAGCTTTCTTT.

This clone was recorded only once. This sequence joins TRBV5-4 and TRBJ2-3; the D gene is possibly TRBD2 (5 bases). Germline-derived CDR1 and CDR2 are SGHNT and YYREEE (reference sequence). The CDR3 has 13 residues. V lost 4 bases and J lost 2, with 8 bases in between. CDR3 amino acids: CASSPRDTDTQYF. In DNA, the CDR3 is TGTGCCAGCAGCCCCCGGGACACAGATACGCAGTATTTT.

The CDR3 nucleotides read TGTGCCAGCAGCTTTGACAGGGTTTGGACTGCAACTAATGAAAAACTGTTTTTT. Translation gives CASSFDRVWTATNEKLFF. The chain has TRBV5-5 and TRBJ1-4, with 7 positions matching TRBD1. Germline CDR1 is SGHKS and CDR2 is YYEKEE (reference sequence). V lost 2 bases, J lost 0 bases, and 10 bases stayed unmatched. The CDR3 consists of 18 residues.

The chain couples TRBV4-3 to TRBJ1-6; the D is unclear. This CDR3 contains 14 residues. Trimming stripped 3 bases from V and 7 bases from J, with 10 bases between. Per germline, CDR1 LGHNA and CDR2 YSLEER. CDR3 amino acids: CASSQRANNSPLHF. CDR3 coding DNA: TGCGCCAGCAGCCAGAGGGCGAACAATTCACCCCTCCACTTT.

The gene calls are TRBV4-3 and TRBJ2-7, with 8 bases matching TRBD2. The CDR3 contains 14 residues. Germline trimming cut 3 bases from V and 2 bases from J; bases unmatched to any gene: 3. Germline V gene sequence: CDR1 LGHNA, CDR2 YSLEER. The CDR3 reads CASSHGGAPYEQYF. CDR3 DNA sequence: TGCGCCAGCAGCCACGGGGGGGCCCCCTACGAGCAGTACTTC.

In its sample, this clone was seen a few times. The V gene is TRBV12-3 or TRBV12-4, the J gene TRBJ2-7; 8 bases align to TRBD2. CDR3 size: 13 residues. Unmatched junction bases numbered 3, after V lost 2 bases and J lost 6 bases. The CDR3 sequence is CASSLLTSGEQYF. DNA of the CDR3: TGTGCCAGCAGTTTACTAACTAGCGGCGAGCAGTACTTC.

The chain uses TRBV5-5 and TRBJ1-4, with a tentative D call TRBD1 (5 bases). V was pared by 0 bases and J by 6 bases, with 9 bases between. The CDR3 loop spans 14 amino acids. Germline V gene sequence: CDR1 SGHKS, CDR2 YYEKEE (reference sequence). This CDR3 reads CASSLGRVDEKLFF. The CDR3 nucleotides read TGTGCCAGCAGCTTGGGCAGGGTAGATGAAAAACTGTTTTTT.

The V gene is TRBV6-5, the J gene TRBJ1-1, with D tentatively TRBD1 (6 bases). The CDR3 is 11 amino acids. V gave up 7 bases and J gave up 4 bases, with 7 bases separating them. Germline V lookup: CDR1 MNHEY, CDR2 SVGAGI. CDR3 in amino acids: CASKQGTEAFF. The CDR3 DNA sequence: TGTGCCAGCAAACAGGGCACTGAAGCTTTCTTT.

The chain couples TRBV4-3 to TRBJ1-1; 7 nucleotides agree with TRBD1. CDR1 is LGHNA, CDR2 YSLEER, per germline. V shed 4 bases and J 1 base; nucleotides not matched to a gene: 6. The CDR3 length is 15 residues. CDR3 nucleotides: TGCGCCAGCAGCCGCCTAGACAGGGAGAACACTGAAGCTTTCTTT. It is translated as CASSRLDRENTEAFF.

The chain is built from TRBV9 and TRBJ1-1; 7 bases line up with TRBD1. Germline V gene sequence: CDR1 SGDLS, CDR2 YYNGEE. Trimming at V came to 3 bases and at J to 4 bases, leaving 18 bases not matched to a gene. The CDR3 loop spans 18 amino acids. The CDR3 spells CASSERDSRDGWSTEAFF. CDR3 nucleotides: TGTGCCAGCAGCGAGAGGGACAGCCGTGATGGTTGGAGCACTGAAGCTTTCTTT.

This chain uses TRBV12-3 or TRBV12-4 with TRBJ1-2; D unclear. Trimming took 3 bases from V and 3 from J, leaving 8 bases between them. The CDR3 runs to 13 residues. The CDR3 DNA reads TGTGCCAGCAGTTTGATGAGATACTATGGCTACACCTTC. Amino acid sequence: CASSLMRYYGYTF.

The chain employs TRBV19 and TRBJ1-2, with D uncertain. This CDR3 is built from 13 residues. Germline V gene data show CDR1 as LNHDA and CDR2 as SQIVND (reference sequence). V lost 7 bases and J lost 2, with 11 bases in between. DNA of the CDR3: TGTGCCAGTACTCCGACAATGAACTATGGCTACACCTTC. Amino acid sequence: CASTPTMNYGYTF. The whole variable domain, filled in from reference TRBV19 and TRBJ1-2, reads DGGITQSPKYLFRKEGQNVTLSCEQNLNHDAMYWYRQDPGQGLRLIYYSQIVNDFQKGDIAEGYSVSREKKESFPLTVTSAQKNPTAFYLCASTPTMNYGYTFGSGTRLTVV.

In its sample, this clone was seen once. This chain links TRBV7-2 with TRBJ2-7; 8 bases fit TRBD1. The length of the CDR3 is 14 residues. Germline V gene lookup returns CDR1 SGHTA and CDR2 FQGNSA. With 2 bases clipped from V and 3 bases from J, the junction kept 3 bases outside the gene matches. CDR3 residues: CASSLQGQDYEQYF. CDR3 coding DNA: TGTGCCAGCAGCTTACAGGGACAGGACTACGAGCAGTACTTC.

This CDR3 is CASTDWGRTEAFF. In DNA, the CDR3 is TGTGCCAGCACCGACTGGGGGAGGACTGAAGCTTTCTTT. This sequence joins TRBV11-1 and TRBJ1-1; D is possibly TRBD1 (5 bases). The V end was cut by 7 bases, the J end by 5 bases, with 14 bases between. Per germline, CDR1 SGHAT and CDR2 FQDESV (reference sequence). The CDR3 length is 13 residues.

The chain employs TRBV5-1 and TRBJ1-2; weak D call: TRBD1 (6 bases). Germline CDR1 and CDR2: SGHRS and YFSETQ. This CDR3 has 15 residues. The V gene lost 3 bases and the J gene lost 4 bases, with 16 bases spanning the gap. CDR3 sequence: CASSSQGSPTYGYTF. As DNA, the CDR3 is TGCGCCAGCAGCTCTCAGGGGTCCCCTACCTATGGCTACACCTTC. The full variable domain, with the rest looked up from reference TRBV5-1 and TRBJ1-2, is KAGVTQTPRYLIKTRGQQVTLSCSPISGHRSVSWYQQTPGQGLQFLFEYFSETQRNKGNFPGRFSGRQFSNSRSEMNVSTLELGDSALYLCASSSQGSPTYGYTFGSGTRLTVV.

This chain uses TRBV1 with TRBJ1-2; the table names TRBD1, a call not compared with the DNA. TRBV1 is assigned pseudogene status. This CDR3 is 14 amino acids long. The CDR3 coding sequence is TGCACCAGCAGCCAAGAACAAAATCGTAATGGCTACACCTTC. Amino acids: CTSSQEQNRNGYTF.

V gene TRBV29-1 combines with J gene TRBJ1-6; 9 bases agree with TRBD1. This CDR3 region has 15 residues. Germline loops: CDR1 SQVTM, CDR2 ANQGSEA. Trimming removed 6 bases from V and 6 bases from J; junction bases left unmatched: 9. The CDR3 DNA is TGCAGCGTCCGGGACAGGGACGGGGGTAATTCACCCCTCCACTTT. Residues: CSVRDRDGGNSPLHF.

The CDR3 reads CASSFNRDGELFF. The CDR3 DNA follows: TGTGCCAGCAGCTTCAACAGGGACGGGGAGCTGTTTTTT. The chain links TRBV11-2 to TRBJ2-2; tentatively, D is TRBD1 (6 bases). In germline, CDR1 is SGHAT, CDR2 FQNNGV. Trimming removed 3 bases from V and 7 bases from J, with 9 bases in between. This CDR3 comprises 13 residues.